Following are 13 T cell receptor beta chains from one sample sequenced in a study of beta chain features in type 1 diabetes. Study outcomes and limitations: For Type 1 diabetes patients, all four CD4+ subsets carried TCRB CDR3s that were moderately but significantly shorter.

As every portion of the isolated RNA was reverse transcribed, the sequencing read expressed TCRB transcripts. Generated by immunoSEQ multiplex PCR, the TCRdb table keeps only in-frame clones and is missing some. The sample records 200,000 to 250,000 clones, approximately 16% being singletons. No antigen has been identified for these receptors. The sequencing input was naive CD4+ T cells from blood. The receptors were gathered from a man aged 25 to 40 with type 1 diabetes.

J is TRBJ1-2 and V is TRBV2; D possibly corresponds to TRBD1 (6 bases). Germline loops: CDR1 SNHLY, CDR2 FYNNEI. This CDR3 region has 13 residues. Trimming shortened V by 7 bases and J by 4 bases, and 13 bases separated the two germline ends. The CDR3 DNA reads as TGTGCCAGCAAAAGCACAGGGAGCTATGGCTACACCTTC. Translation gives CASKSTGSYGYTF.

This clone came up a few times. The V call is TRBV30, the J call TRBJ2-5, with 8 bases aligning to TRBD1. V lost 5 bases to trimming and J lost 2 bases; unmatched junction nucleotides: 1. In germline, CDR1 is GTSNPN, CDR2 SVGIG (reference sequence). CDR3 length: 12 amino acids. The CDR3 bases are TGTGCCTGGGGGGACAGGCAAGAGACCCAGTACTTC. Translating it yields CAWGDRQETQYF.

This clone was seen only a few times. The chain has TRBV7-3 and TRBJ2-1; 7 nucleotides line up with TRBD2. The V gene's germline CDR1 is SGHTA and CDR2 FQGTGA. The CDR3 spans 17 residues. V lost 4 bases to trimming and J lost 0 bases; unmatched junction nucleotides: 9. This CDR3 is CASSSSLAQSSYNEQFF. The DNA of the CDR3 is TGTGCCAGCAGCTCCTCACTAGCGCAGAGCTCCTACAATGAGCAGTTCTTC.

V is TRBV14 and J is TRBJ2-5, with D unresolved. The CDR3 contains 13 residues. Germline CDR1 and CDR2: SGHDN and FVKESK. The germline V and J ends were trimmed by 0 bases and 2 bases, with 4 bases remaining between them. The CDR3 DNA reads as TGTGCCAGCAGCCAAGATCGTCAAGAGACCCAGTACTTC. Translated, it gives CASSQDRQETQYF.

The chain uses TRBV2 and TRBJ2-5; TRBD1 might be the D (5 bases). This CDR3 has 13 amino acids. CDR1 is SNHLY, CDR2 FYNNEI, per germline. V was pared by 8 bases and J by 4 bases, with 14 bases between. The CDR3 spells CASSQGVAETQYF. CDR3 nucleotide sequence: TGTGCCAGCTCGCAGGGCGTCGCAGAGACCCAGTACTTC.

The chain couples TRBV18 to TRBJ1-2, with TRBD1 matching 7 bases. Germline lookup yields CDR1 KGHSH and CDR2 LQKENI. The CDR3 runs to 15 residues. V lost 2 bases, J lost 7 bases, and 10 bases stayed unmatched. CDR3 amino acids: CASSPTGTVDRGYTF. CDR3 nucleotides: TGTGCCAGCTCACCAACCGGGACAGTAGACCGTGGCTACACCTTC.

The chain employs TRBV25-1 and TRBJ2-3, with 10 positions matching TRBD2. The length of the CDR3 is 17 residues. The junction had 13 bases not matched to a gene; V was cut back by 10 bases and J by 0 bases. Germline V gene data show CDR1 as MGHDK and CDR2 as SYGVNS. The CDR3 nucleotides are TGTGCCACCAGGGCAGCGGGAGGGGCCACTAGCACAGATACGCAGTATTTT. Protein: CATRAAGGATSTDTQYF.

J is TRBJ2-1 and V is TRBV4-2; tentative D call: TRBD2 (6 bases). The CDR3 has 14 amino acids. CDR1 is LGHNA, CDR2 YNFKEQ, per germline. Trimming removed 4 bases at V and 6 bases at J, with 13 bases between. The CDR3 region is CASSPGGTVNEQFF. The CDR3 DNA reads TGTGCCAGCAGCCCGGGCGGGACTGTCAATGAGCAGTTCTTC.

The CDR3 nucleotides are TGCAGCGGGACCAGGAGCGAGACCCAGTACTTC. Residues: CSGTRSETQYF. The chain employs TRBV29-1 and TRBJ2-5, with unresolved D. V was pared by 7 bases and J by 5 bases, with 11 bases between. CDR3 length: 11 residues. In germline, CDR1 is SQVTM, CDR2 ANQGSEA.

A few counts support this clone. The chain combines TRBV5-1 with TRBJ2-1; TRBD2 matches at 9 bases. CDR3 length: 16 amino acids. Trimming at V came to 7 bases and at J to 4 bases, leaving 12 bases not matched to a gene. The V gene's germline CDR1 is SGHRS and CDR2 YFSETQ. The CDR3 region is CASRIAGLAGYNEQFF. The DNA for the CDR3 is TGCGCCAGCCGAATTGCGGGCCTAGCGGGATACAATGAGCAGTTCTTC.

The CDR3 reads CASSLPRDSEKLFF. The CDR3 DNA reads TGTGCCAGCAGTCTTCCCCGGGATAGTGAAAAACTGTTTTTT. V usage is TRBV28 and J usage is TRBJ1-4; no clear D gene. The CDR3 consists of 14 residues. V was shortened by 5 bases and J by 7 bases, with 14 bases between the two germline ends. Per germline, CDR1 MDHEN and CDR2 SYDVKM.

The chain employs TRBV7-9 and TRBJ2-1, with 7 bases fitting TRBD2. This CDR3 is 15 amino acids long. V dropped 1 base and J dropped 9; count of bases not matched to a gene: 9. In germline, CDR1 is SEHNR, CDR2 FQNEAQ (reference sequence). This CDR3 is CASSLGASGGSEQFF. CDR3 sequence (DNA): TGTGCCAGCAGCTTAGGGGCTAGCGGAGGGAGTGAGCAGTTCTTC.

This chain links TRBV7-2 with TRBJ2-7; TRBD2 matches at 9 bases. Trimming cost V 5 bases and J 6 bases; bases outside gene matches: 11. The germline CDR1 and CDR2 sequences are SGHTA and FQGNSA. This CDR3 is built from 15 residues. CDR3 sequence (DNA): TGTGCCAGCAGCCCCTATAGCGGGAGCTTCATCGAGCAGTACTTC. Translated, it gives CASSPYSGSFIEQYF.